Below, one TCR beta chain is given with its context. The antigen remains undetermined. The CDR3 contains 14 residues. Trimming cost V 5 bases and J 0 bases; bases outside gene matches: 6. Germline V gives CDR1 SQVTM, CDR2 ANQGSEA. Investigators prepared the TCR beta libraries by applying iRepertoire HTBI primers and Arm-PCR of CDR3 regions. TCRdb re-called the multiplex PCR reads with MiXCR, one entry per CDR3 protein. The table records around 400,000 distinct CDR3 sequences, roughly 23% of them present only once. The time point is: persistent/refractory GD, antithyroid drugs over 5 years with positive TRAb. With RNA extracted from PBMCs as input, the TCR library was made. From each patient, around 9 milliliters of peripheral blood was drawn and collected into an EDTA anticoagulant tube. The sample is drawn from a study of regulatory T cells in long-lasting Graves disease. Study-wide findings and caveats: Newly diagnosed Graves' patients exceeded persistent ones in TCR diversity. Study was limited to peripheral blood, excluding thyroid tissue.

The source material was peripheral blood mononuclear cells (PBMCs), sampled when the disease was refractory, from a patient treated with antithyroid drugs. The chain combines TRBV29-1 with TRBJ2-7, with TRBD2 matching 8 bases. This sequence was found in a female donor with Graves disease. CDR3 protein: CSVSGLASSYEQYF. As DNA, the CDR3 is TGCAGCGTTTCCGGACTAGCTAGCTCCTACGAGCAGTACTTC.